The 30 T cell receptor beta chains given below trace back to one sample, sequenced in a study of PD-L1 blockade in urothelial cancer. Documented time point: peripheral blood 6 weeks after treatment start. Sequenced by immunoSEQ multiplex PCR; TCRdb stores in-frame clones only, minus some. The repertoire holds 30,000 or so clones, nearly 90% seen once, with approximately 8.2% in the top ten. Source: PBMCs, taken around atezolizumab (anti-PD-L1) treatment. The receptor source for this set is a man aged 80 or over with urothelial cancer.

The V and J genes are TRBV6-1 and TRBJ2-3, with D tentatively TRBD2 (5 bases). The ends were cut back, 3 bases at V and 8 bases at J, with 9 bases in the middle. The CDR3 is 12 residues long. Germline V gives CDR1 MNHNS, CDR2 SASEGT. The CDR3 DNA reads as TGTGCCAGCAGTGAGGGAGCTGGTACGCAGTATTTT. This codes for CASSEGAGTQYF.

This chain links TRBV29-1 with TRBJ1-1; D gene uncertain. V was shortened by 3 bases and J by 5 bases, with 13 bases between the two germline ends. Germline V gene lookup returns CDR1 SQVTM and CDR2 ANQGSEA. The CDR3 runs 13 residues. The CDR3 sequence is CSVEYQVGTEAFF. In DNA form, the CDR3 reads TGCAGCGTTGAGTACCAGGTGGGTACTGAAGCTTTCTTT.

The V call is TRBV18, the J call TRBJ2-7, with TRBD1 matching over 8 bases. V shed 3 bases, J shed 1 base, and the junction held 2 bases outside the gene matches. The CDR3 consists of 14 residues. CDR1 is KGHSH, CDR2 LQKENI, per germline. The DNA of the CDR3 is TGTGCCAGCTCACCCGGGACAGGTTCCTACGAGCAGTACTTC. Translating gives CASSPGTGSYEQYF.

This chain connects TRBV5-1 to TRBJ2-1, with D unclear. CDR1 and CDR2 from the germline V gene are SGHRS and YFSETQ. The CDR3 contains 14 residues. The V end lost 0 bases, the J end lost 1 base, and 5 bases lay between the germline ends. This CDR3 is CASSLAQSYNEQFF. The CDR3 bases are TGCGCCAGCAGCTTGGCACAGTCCTACAATGAGCAGTTCTTC. The entire variable domain, with the rest obtained from reference TRBV5-1 and TRBJ2-1, is as follows: KAGVTQTPRYLIKTRGQQVTLSCSPISGHRSVSWYQQTPGQGLQFLFEYFSETQRNKGNFPGRFSGRQFSNSRSEMNVSTLELGDSALYLCASSLAQSYNEQFFGPGTRLTVL.

The chain combines TRBV4-3 with TRBJ1-2; D might be TRBD1 (6 bases). V dropped 0 bases and J dropped 5 bases, with 10 bases sitting between them. The V gene's germline CDR1 is LGHNA and CDR2 YSLEER. The CDR3 is made up of 14 amino acids. This CDR3 is CASSQEGTGYGYTF. In nucleotides, the CDR3 is TGCGCCAGCAGCCAAGAGGGCACAGGGTATGGCTACACCTTC.

This chain uses TRBV28 with TRBJ1-5, with TRBD1 identical over 9 bases. V shed 5 bases, J shed 6 bases, and the junction held 8 bases outside the gene matches. In germline, CDR1 is MDHEN, CDR2 SYDVKM. The length of the CDR3 is 15 residues. In DNA, the CDR3 is TGTGCCAGCAGTCTGGGACAGGGAGGGAGTCAGCCCCAGCATTTT. Encoded protein: CASSLGQGGSQPQHF.

This sequence joins TRBV9 and TRBJ1-2; weak D call: TRBD1 (6 bases). The CDR3 sequence is 11 residues long. Trimming cost V 7 bases and J 8 bases, with 12 bases left between them. Germline V gene data show CDR1 as SGDLS and CDR2 as YYNGEE. CDR3 coding DNA: TGTGCCAGCGGGGGCCTGGAAGGCTACACCTTC. This sequence encodes CASGGLEGYTF.

The rearrangement links TRBV9 to TRBJ1-1, with 10 positions matching TRBD1. CDR3 length equals 16 residues. Germline CDR1 SGDLS, CDR2 YYNGEE. J was trimmed by 4 bases and V by 2 bases; bases with no gene match: 8. CDR3 amino acids: CASSVGTGEPGTEAFF. In DNA, the CDR3 is TGTGCCAGCAGCGTCGGGACAGGGGAACCGGGCACTGAAGCTTTCTTT.

This chain connects TRBV19 to TRBJ2-3, with TRBD1 identical over 10 bases. Trimming at V came to 3 bases and at J to 7 bases, leaving 7 bases not matched to a gene. The CDR3 extends over 15 amino acids. From germline, CDR1 is LNHDA and CDR2 SQIVND (reference sequence). The CDR3 region is CASSIHQDRGYTQYF. In DNA, the CDR3 is TGTGCCAGTAGTATCCACCAGGACAGGGGGTATACGCAGTATTTT.

The chain is built from TRBV18 and TRBJ2-3; weak D call: TRBD2 (5 bases). The CDR3 length is 20 residues. V lost 3 bases and J lost 0, with 25 bases in between. The germline V gene encodes CDR1 KGHSH and CDR2 LQKENI. CDR3 coding DNA: TGTGCCAGCTCACCCCCTTCTTCCCGCGGGCCCGACTGGAGCACAGATACGCAGTATTTT. Residues: CASSPPSSRGPDWSTDTQYF.

The V call is TRBV25-1, the J call TRBJ2-7, with TRBD2 matching over 16 bases. After removal of 6 bases from V and 7 bases from J, the junction contained 15 bases not matched to a gene. CDR1 MGHDK and CDR2 SYGVNS come from the germline V gene. The CDR3 consists of 18 residues. The CDR3 here is CASSATTGTSGRVREQYF. The DNA of the CDR3 is TGTGCCAGCAGCGCGACTACCGGGACTAGCGGGAGGGTTCGGGAGCAGTACTTC.

Here the CDR3 reads CASSSVGASGSETDTQYF. The CDR3 DNA reads as TGCGCCAGCAGCTCCGTCGGGGCTAGCGGGAGTGAGACAGATACGCAGTATTTT. The chain couples TRBV5-1 to TRBJ2-3; 10 nucleotides line up with TRBD2. Germline trimming cut 3 bases from V and 3 bases from J; bases unmatched to any gene: 13. This CDR3 is built from 18 residues. Germline lookup yields CDR1 SGHRS and CDR2 YFSETQ.

The chain has TRBV28 and TRBJ2-7, with 7 positions matching TRBD1. CDR3 size: 14 residues. V trimming: 5 bases; J trimming: 2 bases; junction bases outside the gene matches: 6. CDR1 MDHEN and CDR2 SYDVKM come from the germline V gene. CDR3 sequence reads: CASSGDSLTYEQYF. Here the CDR3 DNA reads TGTGCCAGCAGTGGGGACAGCCTTACCTACGAGCAGTACTTC.

V and J are TRBV7-9 and TRBJ2-5, with 8 bases aligning to TRBD1. Germline values: CDR1 SEHNR, CDR2 FQNEAQ (reference sequence). Losses at the gene ends were 2 bases for V and 2 bases for J; bases not matched to a gene: 1. The CDR3 loop spans 14 amino acids. The CDR3 nucleotides are TGTGCCAGCAGCTTAAGACAGGGGCAAGAGACCCAGTACTTC. It is translated as CASSLRQGQETQYF.

The V and J genes are TRBV9 and TRBJ1-5; a possible D gene is TRBD1 (6 bases). V was cut by 0 bases and J by 2 bases, with 9 bases left in between. Per the germline V gene, CDR1 is SGDLS and CDR2 is YYNGEE. The CDR3 has 15 amino acids. CDR3 bases: TGTGCCAGCAGCGTAGGATCAGGGGGCAATCAGCCCCAGCATTTT. It is translated as CASSVGSGGNQPQHF.

This clone is classed as medium-sized. The J gene is TRBJ1-1, the V gene TRBV5-1; 9 bases line up with TRBD1. CDR1 and CDR2 (germline): SGHRS, YFSETQ. The CDR3 covers 17 residues. The V gene end was trimmed by 8 bases and the J gene end by 4 bases; junction bases not matched to a gene: 18. The CDR3 sequence: CASKFTGGSVYGTEAFF. The CDR3 nucleotides are TGCGCCAGTAAATTTACAGGGGGCTCTGTTTATGGCACTGAAGCTTTCTTT.

J is TRBJ2-7 and V is TRBV5-4, with TRBD2 matching over 9 bases. The CDR3 has 14 amino acids. Germline V CDR1 and CDR2: SGHNT, YYREEE (reference sequence). V shed 3 bases, J shed 6 bases, and the junction held 7 bases outside the gene matches. CDR3 region: CASSWGGRAGEQYF. CDR3 nucleotide sequence: TGTGCCAGCAGCTGGGGCGGGAGGGCGGGCGAGCAGTACTTC.

This clone was found once. The chain joins TRBV19 to TRBJ1-4; D uncertain. The CDR3 has 15 amino acids. V was trimmed by 3 bases and J by 5 bases, leaving 13 bases between them. CDR1 LNHDA and CDR2 SQIVND come from the germline V gene (reference sequence). CDR3 sequence: CASSIGAGWNEKLFF. CDR3 in DNA: TGTGCCAGTAGTATTGGTGCGGGTTGGAATGAAAAACTGTTTTTT.

This clone was recorded a few times. The rearrangement links TRBV27 to TRBJ2-7; maybe TRBD1 (5 bases). The V gene lost 4 bases and the J gene lost 6 bases, with 25 bases spanning the gap. CDR1 and CDR2 (germline): MNHEY, SMNVEV (reference sequence). The CDR3 covers 17 residues. The CDR3 region is CASSYYDRIREVGEQYF. The CDR3 coding sequence is TGTGCCAGCAGTTACTATGACAGAATCAGGGAAGTTGGCGAGCAGTACTTC.

The chain has TRBV5-6 and TRBJ2-1; D possibly corresponds to TRBD2 (6 bases). Between the trimmed V and J ends, which lost 4 bases and 4 bases, there was a span of 21 bases. Germline CDR1 is SGHDT and CDR2 is YYEEEE. The CDR3 has 17 residues. The CDR3 DNA reads as TGTGCCAGCAGCCCTCATGGAGGGAGGAATACTTACAATGAGCAGTTCTTC. It encodes CASSPHGGRNTYNEQFF.

This chain uses TRBV30 with TRBJ2-1; TRBD2 agrees at 9 bases. The CDR3 runs to 13 residues. CDR1 GTSNPN and CDR2 SVGIG come from the germline V gene (reference sequence). The CDR3 spells CAKAGGSYNEQFF. In nucleotides, the CDR3 is TGTGCTAAAGCGGGAGGTTCATACAATGAGCAGTTCTTC.

This rearrangement joins TRBV7-6 to TRBJ1-5; tentatively, D is TRBD1 (5 bases). CDR3 length equals 13 residues. Germline values: CDR1 SGHVS, CDR2 FNYEAQ. Between the trimmed V and J ends, which lost 5 bases and 8 bases, there was a span of 13 bases. CDR3 sequence (DNA): TGTGCCAGCAGCGTCAACACCAGGGAGCCCCAGCATTTT. Protein: CASSVNTREPQHF.

The chain is built from TRBV20-1 and TRBJ2-1; D uncertain. V lost 0 bases to trimming and J lost 9 bases, with 6 bases between them. The CDR3 is made up of 11 amino acids. Germline assignment: CDR1 DFQATT and CDR2 SNEGSKA (reference sequence). The CDR3 DNA is TGCAGTGCTAGAGACCCCTTTGAGCAGTTCTTC. Translation gives CSARDPFEQFF.

The V call is TRBV4-3, the J call TRBJ1-2; D unresolved. The CDR3 is made up of 15 amino acids. Trimming cost V 0 bases and J 4 bases, with 12 bases left between them. Germline CDR1 is LGHNA and CDR2 is YSLEER. CDR3 nucleotides: TGCGCCAGCAGCCAAGATAGTCAGGTTCCCTATGGCTACACCTTC. Translation gives CASSQDSQVPYGYTF.

The chain links TRBV5-6 to TRBJ1-3; maybe TRBD1 (6 bases). Germline CDR1 is SGHDT and CDR2 is YYEEEE. The CDR3 consists of 14 residues. V lost 3 bases, J lost 2 bases, and 9 bases lay in between. The chain's CDR3 is CASSWGGAGNTIYF. In nucleotides, the CDR3 is TGTGCCAGCAGCTGGGGGGGCGCTGGAAACACCATATATTTT.

The chain recombines TRBV6-1 with TRBJ2-1; TRBD2 matches at 12 bases. Germline assignment: CDR1 MNHNS and CDR2 SASEGT. The CDR3 contains 18 residues. The junction had 8 bases not matched to a gene; V was cut back by 3 bases and J by 2 bases. The CDR3 coding sequence is TGTGCCAGCAGTGATACTAGCGGGAGGAGTGCTACCTACAATGAGCAGTTCTTC. Translation gives CASSDTSGRSATYNEQFF.

The chain uses TRBV18 and TRBJ2-1; 10 bases are shared with TRBD2. In germline, CDR1 is KGHSH, CDR2 LQKENI. J was trimmed by 7 bases and V by 2 bases; bases with no gene match: 5. This CDR3 is 15 amino acids long. The CDR3 DNA sequence: TGTGCCAGCTCACCAGCTAGCGGGAGCGAGAATGAGCAGTTCTTC. Its protein product is CASSPASGSENEQFF. The full variable domain, completed using reference TRBV18 and TRBJ2-1, is NAGVMQNPRHLVRRRGQEARLRCSPMKGHSHVYWYRQLPEEGLKFMVYLQKENIIDESGMPKERFSAEFPKEGPSILRIQQVVRGDSAAYFCASSPASGSENEQFFGPGTRLTVL.

The chain uses TRBV5-1 and TRBJ1-1, with a possible D match to TRBD1 (5 bases). V was pared by 0 bases and J by 5 bases, with 11 bases between. The CDR3 is 14 residues long. Germline CDR1 and CDR2: SGHRS and YFSETQ. The CDR3 loop is CASSLGQLETEAFF. Here the CDR3 DNA reads TGCGCCAGCAGCTTGGGACAGCTTGAAACTGAAGCTTTCTTT.

The chain recombines TRBV4-2 with TRBJ2-1, with D possibly TRBD2 on 5 matching bases. Trimming removed 4 bases at V and 6 bases at J, with 16 bases between. The CDR3 sequence is 15 residues long. Germline CDR1 LGHNA, CDR2 YNFKEQ. The CDR3 nucleotides read TGTGCCAGCAGCCCACGGACCAGAGGAGGCAATGAGCAGTTCTTC. Translation: CASSPRTRGGNEQFF.

The chain links TRBV29-1 to TRBJ1-2; 8 bases agree with TRBD1. The CDR3 loop spans 14 amino acids. CDR1 is SQVTM, CDR2 ANQGSEA, per germline. The trim removed 3 bases at V and 4 bases at J, leaving 7 bases unmatched. CDR3 in DNA: TGCAGCGTTGAGGACAGGGCTGGGCTCTATGGCTACACCTTC. Translation gives CSVEDRAGLYGYTF. Full variable domain (rest looked up from reference TRBV29-1 and TRBJ1-2): SAVISQKPSRDICQRGTSLTIQCQVDSQVTMMFWYRQQPGQSLTLIATANQGSEATYESGFVIDKFPISRPNLTFSTLTVSNMSPEDSSIYLCSVEDRAGLYGYTFGSGTRLTVV.